The rows below give T cell receptor beta chains drawn from one sample of a study of glioma-infiltrating T cells after dendritic cell vaccination. Assay: immunoSEQ multiplex PCR; the TCRdb copy retains only in-frame clones and omits some. Of tens of thousands of clones listed, roughly 87% are singletons. The sequences come from blood, collected before dendritic cell vaccination. These TCRs come from a human donor with glioblastoma. Both conserved end residues are part of each CDR3. Fields, in order: D gene, V gene, J gene, CDR3 protein, CDR3 DNA. A D gene is named only where the DNA matches it firmly.

D: -
V: TRBV5-1
J: TRBJ1-2
CDR3: CASSLTGDYGYTF
DNA: TGCGCCAGCAGCCTGACAGGTGACTATGGCTACACCTTC

D: -
V: TRBV5-4
J: TRBJ1-1
CDR3: CASSHDRGTEAFF
DNA: TGTGCCAGCAGCCATGATAGGGGAACTGAAGCTTTCTTT

D: -
V: TRBV15
J: TRBJ1-4
CDR3: CATSRGQELWLGYNEKLFF
DNA: TGTGCCACCAGCAGAGGACAGGAGCTCTGGTTAGGGTATAATGAAAAACTGTTTTTT

D: TRBD1
V: TRBV11-3
J: TRBJ1-1
CDR3: CASSYTQGTEAFF
DNA: TGTGCCAGCAGCTATACACAGGGGACTGAAGCTTTCTTT

D: -
V: TRBV5-1
J: TRBJ1-3
CDR3: CASSLGTSTGGNTIYF
DNA: TGCGCCAGCAGCTTGGGAACTTCAACGGGAGGAAACACCATATATTTT

D: -
V: TRBV4-2
J: TRBJ1-1
CDR3: CASSQDVRQIYTEAFF
DNA: TGTGCCAGCAGCCAAGATGTAAGACAGATTTACACTGAAGCTTTCTTT

D: TRBD1
V: TRBV19
J: TRBJ1-1
CDR3: CASSMGTGGRNTEAFF
DNA: TGTGCCAGTAGTATGGGGACAGGGGGCAGGAACACTGAAGCTTTCTTT

D: -
V: TRBV6-5
J: TRBJ1-1
CDR3: CASSYSLNTEAFF
DNA: TGTGCCAGCAGTTACTCCTTGAACACTGAAGCTTTCTTT

D: -
V: TRBV7-9
J: TRBJ2-1
CDR3: CASSPPGNEQFF
DNA: TGTGCCAGCAGCCCTCCCGGGAATGAGCAGTTCTTC

D: TRBD1
V: TRBV9
J: TRBJ2-1
CDR3: CASSVGSGGYNEQFF
DNA: TGTGCCAGCAGCGTAGGGTCAGGGGGCTACAATGAGCAGTTCTTC

D: -
V: TRBV7-9
J: TRBJ2-2
CDR3: CASSETSATGELFF
DNA: TGTGCCAGCAGTGAGACTAGTGCCACCGGGGAGCTGTTTTTT

D: TRBD2
V: TRBV27
J: TRBJ2-3
CDR3: CASSLSAGGPLYTDTQYF
DNA: TGTGCCAGCAGTTTATCAGCGGGAGGGCCTTTATACACAGATACGCAGTATTTT

D: -
V: TRBV6-5
J: TRBJ2-7
CDR3: CASSYSLRGPTYEQYF
DNA: TGTGCCAGCAGTTACTCGTTGCGGGGGCCTACCTACGAGCAGTACTTC

D: TRBD2
V: TRBV6-4
J: TRBJ2-2
CDR3: CASSEGLAGGPGELFF
DNA: TGTGCCAGCAGTGAAGGACTAGCGGGAGGGCCCGGGGAGCTGTTTTTT

D: -
V: TRBV29-1
J: TRBJ2-1
CDR3: CSVKSSYNEQFF
DNA: TGCAGCGTTAAGAGCTCCTACAATGAGCAGTTCTTC

D: -
V: TRBV28
J: TRBJ1-3
CDR3: CASSFGGSGNTIYF
DNA: TGTGCCAGCAGTTTCGGTGGCTCTGGAAACACCATATATTTT